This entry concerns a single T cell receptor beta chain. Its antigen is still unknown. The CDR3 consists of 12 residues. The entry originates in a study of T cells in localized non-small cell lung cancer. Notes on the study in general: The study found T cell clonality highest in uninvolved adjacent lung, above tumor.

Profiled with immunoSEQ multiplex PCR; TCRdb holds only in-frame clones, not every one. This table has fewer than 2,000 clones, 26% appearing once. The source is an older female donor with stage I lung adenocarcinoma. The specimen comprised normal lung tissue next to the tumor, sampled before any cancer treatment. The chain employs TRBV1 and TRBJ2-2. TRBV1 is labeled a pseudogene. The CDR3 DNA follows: TGCGCCAGCAGCTTGGGGGTCGGGGAGCTGTTTTTT. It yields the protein CASSLGVGELFF.